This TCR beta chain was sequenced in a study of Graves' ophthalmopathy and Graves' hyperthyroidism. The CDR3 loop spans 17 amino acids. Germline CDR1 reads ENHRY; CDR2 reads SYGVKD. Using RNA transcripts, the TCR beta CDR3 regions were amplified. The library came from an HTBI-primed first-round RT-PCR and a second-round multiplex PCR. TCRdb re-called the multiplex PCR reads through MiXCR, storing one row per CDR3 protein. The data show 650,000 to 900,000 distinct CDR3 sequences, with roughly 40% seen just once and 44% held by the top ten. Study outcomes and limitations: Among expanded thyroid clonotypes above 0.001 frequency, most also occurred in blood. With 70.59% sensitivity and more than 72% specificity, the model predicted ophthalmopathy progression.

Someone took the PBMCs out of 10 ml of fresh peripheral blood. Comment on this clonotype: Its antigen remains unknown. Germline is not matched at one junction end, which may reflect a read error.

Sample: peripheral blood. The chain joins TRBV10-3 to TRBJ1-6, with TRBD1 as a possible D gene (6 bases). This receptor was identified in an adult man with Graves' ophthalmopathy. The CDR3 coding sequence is TGTGCCAGCAGTAGGGTAGGGGACAACGGATTTGGATCACCCCTCCACTTT. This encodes CASSRVGDNGFGSPLHF.